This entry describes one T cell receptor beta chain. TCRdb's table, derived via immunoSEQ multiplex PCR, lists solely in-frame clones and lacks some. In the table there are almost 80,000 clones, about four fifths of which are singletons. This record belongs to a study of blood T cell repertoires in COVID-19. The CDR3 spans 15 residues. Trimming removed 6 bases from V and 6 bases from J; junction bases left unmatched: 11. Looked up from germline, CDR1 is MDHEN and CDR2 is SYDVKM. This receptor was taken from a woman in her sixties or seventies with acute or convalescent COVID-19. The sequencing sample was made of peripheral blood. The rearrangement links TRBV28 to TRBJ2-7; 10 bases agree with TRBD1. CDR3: CASSVRRTGGSEQYF. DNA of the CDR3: TGTGCCAGCAGCGTACGTAGGACAGGGGGAAGCGAGCAGTACTTC.